What follows are 10 T cell receptor beta chains derived from one specimen sequenced in a study of human T cells and chemical hapten exposure. Time point indicated: patch test 2, 6 weeks after DPC sensitization. Regarding treatment: therapeutic diphenylcyclopropenone sensitization with weekly scalp DPC. TCRdb reprocessed the RACE reads with MiXCR, giving one entry per CDR3 protein. The profile shows tens of thousands of distinct CDR3 sequences, 6.5% to 8% of them singletons. The sample in question was whole blood, obtained in connection with sensitization to the hapten diphenylcyclopropenone (DPC). These receptors were obtained from a woman between 25 and 40 years old with alopecia areata. Some clones in this sample may be carry-over from other donors' samples.

This clonotype came up many times. The V call is TRBV7-2, the J call TRBJ2-5, with 7 bases fitting TRBD1. Trimming at V came to 5 bases and at J to 2 bases, leaving 5 bases not matched to a gene. CDR3 size: 14 residues. Germline V gives CDR1 SGHTA, CDR2 FQGNSA. The CDR3 nucleotides are TGTGCCAGCAGCCGACAGGGCCTGCAAGAGACCCAGTACTTC. Protein: CASSRQGLQETQYF. The full variable domain, with the rest looked up from reference TRBV7-2 and TRBJ2-5, is GAGVSQSPSNKVTEKGKDVELRCDPISGHTALYWYRQSLGQGLEFLIYFQGNSAPDKSGLPSDRFSAERTGGSVSTLTIQRTQQEDSAVYLCASSRQGLQETQYFGPGTRLLVL.

This clonotype was observed at least ten times. The CDR3 DNA reads TGTGCTAGTGGACGGTTCCAAGAGACCCAGTACTTC. Its translation: CASGRFQETQYF. The chain has TRBV12-5 and TRBJ2-5; D unclear. Between the trimmed V and J ends, which lost 6 bases and 1 base, there was a span of 6 bases. The CDR3 runs 12 residues. Germline CDR1 reads LGHNT; CDR2 reads FRNRAP.

This clonotype was counted many times. V and J are TRBV12-3 or TRBV12-4 and TRBJ1-1, with 9 nucleotides matching TRBD1. Trimming at V came to 2 bases and at J to 7 bases, leaving 2 bases not matched to a gene. The CDR3 is made up of 13 amino acids. Here the CDR3 DNA reads TGTGCCAGCAGTTTAACAGGGGGCGGTGAAGCTTTCTTT. Amino acid sequence: CASSLTGGGEAFF.

This clonotype was detected only a few times. The chain links TRBV7-2 to TRBJ1-1, with 7 positions matching TRBD1. This CDR3 has 17 residues. V shed 5 bases, J shed 1 base, and the junction held 13 bases outside the gene matches. Germline V lookup: CDR1 SGHTA, CDR2 FQGNSA. The CDR3: CASSQGEYRWRNTEAFF. CDR3 bases: TGTGCCAGCAGCCAGGGGGAGTACAGGTGGAGGAACACTGAAGCTTTCTTT. The full variable domain, completed using reference TRBV7-2 and TRBJ1-1, is GAGVSQSPSNKVTEKGKDVELRCDPISGHTALYWYRQSLGQGLEFLIYFQGNSAPDKSGLPSDRFSAERTGGSVSTLTIQRTQQEDSAVYLCASSQGEYRWRNTEAFFGQGTRLTVV.

In the case of this clonotype: This clone may be a read error of a much larger clone one base away. This sequence joins TRBV6-5 and TRBJ2-1; no firm D call. The CDR3 is 15 amino acids. Trimming removed 6 bases at V and 11 bases at J, with 23 bases between. The germline CDR1 and CDR2 sequences are MNHEY and SVGAGI. The DNA of the CDR3 is TGTGCCAGCAGCCAATCTCCCCTTAGAAGCGATAAGCAGTTCTTC. This translates into CASSQSPLRSDKQFF.

This clonotype was found a few times. V is TRBV5-1 and J is TRBJ2-7; 8 bases map to TRBD2. Germline V gene sequence: CDR1 SGHRS, CDR2 YFSETQ. This CDR3 has 13 amino acids. Germline trimming cut 4 bases from V and 7 bases from J; bases unmatched to any gene: 7. CDR3 DNA: TGCGCCAGCAGCGCACCGGGAGGGAGGGAGCAGTACTTC. Translation: CASSAPGGREQYF.

A remark on this clonotype: The junction and the germline gene differ at one end; a read error may be behind it. V gene TRBV18 combines with J gene TRBJ2-7, with 8 bases aligning to TRBD2. CDR1 and CDR2 from the germline V gene are KGHSH and LQKENI. The CDR3 is 16 residues long. CDR3 bases: TGTGTCAGCTCACCACCCTCGGGGGGGTTGGTCAACGAGCAGTACTTC. Amino acid sequence: CVSSPPSGGLVNEQYF.

This clonotype has a count of ten or more. V gene TRBV30 combines with J gene TRBJ2-3, with D possibly being TRBD1 or TRBD2 (5 bases each). There are 16 residues in the CDR3. Germline V gene lookup returns CDR1 GTSNPN and CDR2 SVGIG (reference sequence). Trimming pared 0 bases from V and 0 bases from J, leaving 13 bases between. In DNA, the CDR3 is TGTGCCTGGAGTGTGGGACCGGGCCTCAGCACAGATACGCAGTATTTT. Its protein product is CAWSVGPGLSTDTQYF. Using reference TRBV30 and TRBJ2-3 for the parts outside the CDR3, the full variable domain is SQTIHQWPATLVQPVGSPLSLECTVEGTSNPNLYWYRQAAGRGLQLLFYSVGIGQISSEVPQNLSASRPQDRQFILSSKKLLLSDSGFYLCAWSVGPGLSTDTQYFGPGTRLTVL.

This clonotype was observed many times. The gene calls are TRBV12-3 or TRBV12-4 and TRBJ2-3; 8 nucleotides match TRBD2. V shed 4 bases and J 2 bases; nucleotides not matched to a gene: 5. This CDR3 spans 15 amino acids. CDR3 loop: CASSSGLAATDTQYF. The DNA of the CDR3 is TGTGCCAGCAGTTCCGGACTAGCCGCCACAGATACGCAGTATTTT.

J is TRBJ2-4 and V is TRBV5-6, with D uncertain. CDR1 and CDR2 from the germline V gene are SGHDT and YYEEEE. The CDR3 spans 17 residues. The germline V and J ends were trimmed by 1 base and 1 base, with 15 bases remaining between them. The DNA for the CDR3 is TGTGCCAGCAGCTTGCGGCCCGGCCCGGTGGCCAAAAACATTCAGTACTTC. Its protein product is CASSLRPGPVAKNIQYF.